This passage covers 3 T cell receptor beta chains from one sample sequenced in a study of chemoradiotherapy in HPV16-positive cancers. Data came from immunoSEQ multiplex PCR; TCRdb stores just in-frame clones and leaves some out. Here the sample spans about 39,000 clones, under 80% being singletons. Source: blood, taken from a patient who underwent chemoradiotherapy. The origin of the receptors is a human donor with HPV-associated anogenital cancer.

The V and J genes are TRBV4-1 and TRBJ1-4; 10 bases are shared with TRBD1. With 5 bases clipped from V and 1 base from J, the junction kept 7 bases outside the gene matches. The CDR3 runs to 17 residues. The germline V gene encodes CDR1 MGHRA and CDR2 YSYEKL. In nucleotides, the CDR3 is TGCGCCAGCAGCTCGGCGGACAGGGGGAAAACTAATGAAAAACTGTTTTTT. This translates into CASSSADRGKTNEKLFF.

The rearrangement joins TRBV2 to TRBJ2-7; D is ambiguous. The CDR3 spans 14 residues. CDR1 SNHLY and CDR2 FYNNEI come from the germline V gene. Trimming pared 7 bases from V and 3 bases from J, leaving 16 bases between. CDR3 nucleotide sequence: TGTGCCAGCACCCCTTTAGGCAGAAACTACGAGCAGTACTTC. It encodes CASTPLGRNYEQYF.

This clone appeared a few times. The CDR3 loop reads CASSWGVLINTEAFF. CDR3 DNA: TGTGCCAGCAGCTGGGGGGTGTTAATCAACACTGAAGCTTTCTTT. This chain connects TRBV7-2 to TRBJ1-1; D is possibly TRBD1 (5 bases). The CDR3 spans 15 residues. The germline gives CDR1 SGHTA, CDR2 FQGNSA. V lost 4 bases and J lost 2, with 14 bases in between.